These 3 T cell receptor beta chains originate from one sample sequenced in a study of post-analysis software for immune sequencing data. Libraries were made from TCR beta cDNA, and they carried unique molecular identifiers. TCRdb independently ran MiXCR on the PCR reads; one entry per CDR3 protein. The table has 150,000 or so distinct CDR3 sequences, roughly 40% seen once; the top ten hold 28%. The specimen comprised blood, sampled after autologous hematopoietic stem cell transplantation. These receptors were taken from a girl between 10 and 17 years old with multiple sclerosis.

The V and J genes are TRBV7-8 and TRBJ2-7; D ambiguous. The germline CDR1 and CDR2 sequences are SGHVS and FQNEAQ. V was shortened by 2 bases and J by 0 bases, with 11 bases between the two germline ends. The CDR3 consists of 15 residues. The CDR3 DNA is TGTGCCAGCAGCTTATACACATATAGCTCCTACGAGCAGTACTTC. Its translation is CASSLYTYSSYEQYF.

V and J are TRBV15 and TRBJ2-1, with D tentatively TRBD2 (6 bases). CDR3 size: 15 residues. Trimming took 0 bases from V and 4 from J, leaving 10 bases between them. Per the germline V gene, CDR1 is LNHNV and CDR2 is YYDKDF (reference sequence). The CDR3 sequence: CATSRDREPYNEQFF. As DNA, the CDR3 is TGTGCCACCAGCAGAGATCGGGAGCCTTACAATGAGCAGTTCTTC. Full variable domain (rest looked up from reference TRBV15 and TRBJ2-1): DAMVIQNPRYQVTQFGKPVTLSCSQTLNHNVMYWYQQKSSQAPKLLFHYYDKDFNNEADTPDNFQSRRPNTSFCFLDIRSPGLGDTAMYLCATSRDREPYNEQFFGPGTRLTVL.

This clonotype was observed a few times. CDR3 amino acids: CAISAGLAGVVEQYF. The CDR3 coding sequence is TGTGCCATCAGTGCGGGACTAGCGGGAGTTGTCGAGCAGTACTTC. V usage is TRBV10-3 and J usage is TRBJ2-7; 14 bases are a match to TRBD2. Losses at the gene ends were 4 bases for V and 6 bases for J; bases not matched to a gene: 5. Germline loops: CDR1 ENHRY, CDR2 SYGVKD. The CDR3 consists of 15 residues.